The present TCR beta chain was sequenced within a study of PD-1 blockade in classical Hodgkin lymphoma. Study observations and caveats: Some patients started nivolumab under 1 year after ASCT, and they were excluded.

Here immunoSEQ multiplex PCR was the method, and the copy in TCRdb shows in-frame clones only, minus some. This sample yields about 23,000 clones, of which roughly 80% are seen a single time; around 8% belongs to the top ten. Following autologous stem cell transplantation, relapse occurred in every patient, and exposure to brentuximab vedotin varied. Worth noting for this clone: Its antigen remains unidentified.

Trimming took 1 base from V and 0 from J, leaving 7 bases between them. Germline V gene lookup returns CDR1 LGHNA and CDR2 YNFKEQ. This CDR3 comprises 15 residues. This specimen was peripheral blood mononuclear cells (PBMCs), taken before the second cycle of nivolumab. V and J are TRBV4-2 and TRBJ1-5, with D perhaps TRBD1 (5 bases). The sequence derives from a human donor with classical Hodgkin lymphoma. The CDR3 loop reads CASSQGGYSNQPQHF. In DNA form, the CDR3 reads TGTGCCAGCAGCCAAGGGGGGTATAGCAATCAGCCCCAGCATTTT.